This T cell receptor (beta chain) was profiled in a study of blood T cell repertoires in COVID-19. Study background: From the United States, Italy and Spain came samples of acute and convalescent COVID-19. PBMCs, B-cell-depleted T cells, or T cells were the source of the cDNA or gDNA that made up the material.

Clones were read by immunoSEQ multiplex PCR, and TCRdb kept only the in-frame ones, dropping some. The data contain approximately 180,000 clones, 70% to 90% of them singletons. Trimming took 8 bases from V and 8 from J, leaving 9 bases between them. CDR3 length: 11 amino acids. Sequences were obtained from peripheral blood. J is TRBJ1-4 and V is TRBV12-3 or TRBV12-4; D ambiguous. The receptor was derived from a man aged 55 to 69 with acute or convalescent COVID-19. The CDR3 is CASAREEKLFF. For the CDR3, the DNA is TGTGCCAGCGCTAGGGAGGAAAAACTGTTTTTT.